Below are 17 T cell receptor beta chains sequenced from a single sample in a study of shared clonotypes between healthy human individuals. Measured with immunoSEQ multiplex PCR; TCRdb has only the in-frame clones, and not every one. The sample records some 1.5 million clones, approximately 96% being singletons. Specimen: naive CD4+ T cells sorted from blood. The subset here: CD45RA+ positively selected. These receptors all stem from a man under 40 in good health.

The genes are TRBV5-1 and TRBJ2-1, with TRBD2 identical over 9 bases. V dropped 0 bases and J dropped 8; count of bases not matched to a gene: 9. Looked up from germline, CDR1 is SGHRS and CDR2 is YFSETQ. CDR3 size: 16 residues. CDR3 sequence: CASSLGASGNGHEQFF. The DNA for the CDR3 is TGCGCCAGCAGCTTGGGGGCTAGCGGGAATGGACATGAGCAGTTCTTC.

This chain uses TRBV30 with TRBJ2-1; D uncertain. This CDR3 has 12 amino acids. V gave up 1 base and J gave up 10 bases, with 11 bases separating them. Germline V gives CDR1 GTSNPN, CDR2 SVGIG (reference sequence). The DNA for the CDR3 is TGTGCCTGGAGTGCCCTTGCGGAAGAGCAGTTCTTC. This codes for CAWSALAEEQFF.

J is TRBJ2-1 and V is TRBV7-3; D unresolved. V was cut by 5 bases and J by 14 bases, with 16 bases left in between. The V gene's germline CDR1 is SGHTA and CDR2 FQGTGA. This CDR3 has 12 residues. CDR3 DNA: TGTGCCAGCAGCATTCCTGGCGGCCGGGAGTTCTTC. This gives the protein CASSIPGGREFF.

The genes are TRBV29-1 and TRBJ1-1, with D unclear. Trimming took 7 bases from V and 1 from J, leaving 13 bases between them. The CDR3 loop spans 13 amino acids. The germline V gene has CDR1 SQVTM and CDR2 ANQGSEA. DNA of the CDR3: TGCAGCGCCCTCGACCGGAAGAACACTGAAGCTTTCTTT. Its translation: CSALDRKNTEAFF.

The rearrangement links TRBV18 to TRBJ1-1; 7 bases are a match to TRBD1. This CDR3 spans 16 amino acids. Looked up from germline, CDR1 is KGHSH and CDR2 is LQKENI. Trimming removed 3 bases from V and 1 base from J; junction bases left unmatched: 8. The CDR3 spells CASSPTARTGNTEAFF. CDR3 nucleotides: TGTGCCAGCTCACCGACCGCACGGACAGGGAACACTGAAGCTTTCTTT.

V and J are TRBV6-5 and TRBJ2-3; 12 bases map to TRBD2. The CDR3 contains 15 residues. CDR1 MNHEY and CDR2 SVGAGI come from the germline V gene. V shed 4 bases and J 7 bases; nucleotides not matched to a gene: 6. The CDR3 nucleotides are TGTGCCAGCAGTTCCCGGACTAGCGGGATGAATACGCAGTATTTT. It encodes CASSSRTSGMNTQYF.

This clone was seen once. J is TRBJ2-1 and V is TRBV6-5, with 8 bases fitting TRBD1. The CDR3 extends over 13 amino acids. The V and J ends lost 7 bases and 9 bases, in that order; junction bases with no gene match: 8. CDR1 MNHEY and CDR2 SVGAGI come from the germline V gene. The CDR3 DNA reads as TGTGCCAGCATGAGGCAGGGGGCATTTGAGCAGTTCTTC. Protein product: CASMRQGAFEQFF.

The rearrangement links TRBV7-9 to TRBJ1-1, with a possible D match to TRBD1 (5 bases). Looked up from germline, CDR1 is SEHNR and CDR2 is FQNEAQ (reference sequence). This CDR3 comprises 16 residues. V was trimmed by 1 base and J by 5 bases, leaving 17 bases between them. The CDR3 here is CASSLGQGSPKTEAFF. DNA for the CDR3: TGTGCCAGCAGCTTAGGTCAGGGATCGCCGAAGACTGAAGCTTTCTTT. The entire variable domain, with the rest obtained from reference TRBV7-9 and TRBJ1-1, is as follows: DTGVSQNPRHKITKRGQNVTFRCDPISEHNRLYWYRQTLGQGPEFLTYFQNEAQLEKSRLLSDRFSAERPKGSFSTLEIQRTEQGDSAMYLCASSLGQGSPKTEAFFGQGTRLTVV.

The J gene is TRBJ2-7, the V gene TRBV6-5; the D is unclear. CDR1 is MNHEY, CDR2 SVGAGI, per germline. V was shortened by 6 bases and J by 3 bases, with 15 bases between the two germline ends. This CDR3 has 14 amino acids. The CDR3 is CASRLYARSYEQYF. CDR3 in DNA: TGTGCCAGCAGGCTTTATGCCCGAAGCTACGAGCAGTACTTC.

J is TRBJ1-1 and V is TRBV2, with 11 nucleotides matching TRBD1. The CDR3 contains 13 residues. The V gene's germline CDR1 is SNHLY and CDR2 FYNNEI. Trimming at V came to 11 bases and at J to 4 bases, leaving 6 bases not matched to a gene. The CDR3 nucleotides are TGTGCCGGAGCCGGGACAGGGGGCACTGAAGCTTTCTTT. It translates to CAGAGTGGTEAFF.

This chain uses TRBV5-4 with TRBJ1-3; D remains unclear. Germline-derived CDR1 and CDR2 are SGHNT and YYREEE (reference sequence). The V end lost 0 bases, the J end lost 0 bases, and 16 bases lay between the germline ends. The CDR3 spans 18 residues. CDR3 in DNA: TGTGCCAGCAGCTTGGCGGGGATTCGGATCGGCTCTGGAAACACCATATATTTT. Protein: CASSLAGIRIGSGNTIYF.

CDR3 coding DNA: TGTGCCAGCAGTTTACCAGGAAGAGTAACCCAGTACTTC. This sequence encodes CASSLPGRVTQYF. J is TRBJ2-5 and V is TRBV28; D remains ambiguous. Trimming removed 2 bases from V and 8 bases from J, with 12 bases in between. The CDR3 loop spans 13 amino acids. CDR1 is MDHEN and CDR2 is SYDVKM in the germline V gene.

This chain joins TRBV7-8 and TRBJ2-7; D is possibly TRBD1 (6 bases). Trimming took 5 bases from V and 3 from J, leaving 14 bases between them. CDR1 is SGHVS and CDR2 is FQNEAQ in the germline V gene. This CDR3 is 14 amino acids long. The chain's CDR3 is CASSRYRDNYEQYF. In DNA, the CDR3 is TGTGCCAGCAGCCGATACCGGGACAACTACGAGCAGTACTTC.

Worth noting for this clone: At the DNA level, this CDR3 is encoded by other sequences in the same sample as well. The genes are TRBV9 and TRBJ2-3; D call uncertain. The CDR3 is made up of 14 amino acids. V was shortened by 5 bases and J by 0 bases, with 10 bases between the two germline ends. The germline CDR1 and CDR2 sequences are SGDLS and YYNGEE. CDR3 DNA sequence: TGTGCCAGCAGTGTCCTTTCTAGCACAGATACGCAGTATTTT. It is translated as CASSVLSSTDTQYF. The variable domain in full, with the rest retrieved from reference TRBV9 and TRBJ2-3, is DSGVTQTPKHLITATGQRVTLRCSPRSGDLSVYWYQQSLDQGLQFLIQYYNGEERAKGNILERFSAQQFPDLHSELNLSSLELGDSALYFCASSVLSSTDTQYFGPGTRLTVL.

The J gene is TRBJ2-1, the V gene TRBV14; D is ambiguous. This CDR3 is built from 14 residues. The V gene lost 4 bases and the J gene lost 7 bases, with 14 bases spanning the gap. CDR1 is SGHDN and CDR2 is FVKESK in the germline V gene. The CDR3 sequence is CASSRPGPVNEQFF. The CDR3 nucleotides read TGTGCCAGCAGCCGACCCGGGCCGGTGAATGAGCAGTTCTTC.

This chain joins TRBV27 and TRBJ1-5; 9 bases map to TRBD1. V was clipped by 3 bases and J by 3 bases; unmatched bases: 6. The CDR3 totals 16 residues. Per germline, CDR1 MNHEY and CDR2 SMNVEV (reference sequence). The CDR3 protein is CASSFRRDRDNQPQHF. As DNA, the CDR3 is TGTGCCAGCAGTTTCCGAAGGGACAGGGACAATCAGCCCCAGCATTTT.

DNA of the CDR3: TGTGCCAGCAGCTTAGTTGGGACCCAGTACTTC. Protein sequence: CASSLVGTQYF. The chain combines TRBV7-8 with TRBJ2-5; D unclear. The germline V gene encodes CDR1 SGHVS and CDR2 FQNEAQ. The V gene lost 1 base and the J gene lost 7 bases, with 4 bases spanning the gap. The CDR3 spans 11 residues.